This TCR beta chain emerged from a study of cytomegalovirus exposure and HLA in healthy donors. General observations from the study: Clonal expansion was found to be greater in HLA-associated TCR beta chains than in equally common others in a later analysis. In a later analysis, parvovirus B19, influenza, CMV and Epstein-Barr virus appeared linked to several top co-occurrence clusters. An ancestry cluster, one associated with Asian ancestry, reportedly showed fewer N-insertions than the approximately 660-donor mean in a later analysis. TCR beta sequences numbering 15,000 to 20,000 were associated with HLA alleles at 0.05 false discovery rate in a later analysis.

Points on this clone: Its antigen is unknown.

Primers included in the PCR were 60 Vbeta and 13 Jbeta primers. TCRdb keeps only in-frame clones here, not all; method: immunoSEQ multiplex PCR. The data show fewer than 150,000 clones, with around three quarters seen just once and approximately 5% held by the top ten. Germline CDR1 PRHDT, CDR2 FYEKMQ (reference sequence). CDR3 length: 17 residues. V lost 0 bases and J lost 7; bases outside the gene matches: 8. The gene calls are TRBV13 and TRBJ2-1; 11 nucleotides match TRBD1. This TCR came from a man between 45 and 60 years old in good health and CMV-seropositive. The sample was PBMCs. CDR3 nucleotides: TGTGCCAGCAGCTTAGGCGGACAGGGGGCAGTGGGGAATGAGCAGTTCTTC. The encoded protein is CASSLGGQGAVGNEQFF.